A single sample is the source of the 10 T cell receptor beta chains below, sequenced in a study of cytomegalovirus exposure and HLA in healthy donors. Primers for the PCR totalled 60 Vbeta and 13 Jbeta. TCRdb keeps only in-frame clones here, not all; method: immunoSEQ multiplex PCR. The table records over 150,000 clones, approximately 80% of them present only once. The sequenced material came from PBMCs. Receptors were obtained from a woman aged 40-49 years in good health and CMV-seropositive.

This chain joins TRBV7-9 and TRBJ1-1, with D unresolved. The CDR3 consists of 15 residues. Trimming took off 3 bases at V and 8 bases at J, with 19 bases between the two ends. The germline V gene has CDR1 SEHNR and CDR2 FQNEAQ (reference sequence). The DNA of the CDR3 is TGTGCCAGCAGCTTCCCCACCACCATGTCTGAGGAAGCTTTCTTT. This sequence encodes CASSFPTTMSEEAFF. Variable domain in full (rest from reference TRBV7-9 and TRBJ1-1): DTGVSQNPRHKITKRGQNVTFRCDPISEHNRLYWYRQTLGQGPEFLTYFQNEAQLEKSRLLSDRFSAERPKGSFSTLEIQRTEQGDSAMYLCASSFPTTMSEEAFFGQGTRLTVV.

The V call is TRBV7-7, the J call TRBJ2-7; D gene unclear. V was trimmed by 6 bases and J by 0 bases, leaving 21 bases between them. The CDR3 length is 17 residues. CDR1 is SSHAT, CDR2 FNYEAQ, per germline (reference sequence). The DNA of the CDR3 is TGTGCCAGCAGTTCCTTGGCGTCCAGAACGGGCTCCTACGAGCAGTACTTC. Amino acid sequence: CASSSLASRTGSYEQYF. The variable domain in full, with the rest retrieved from reference TRBV7-7 and TRBJ2-7, is GAGVSQSPRYKVTKRGQDVTLRCDPISSHATLYWYQQALGQGPEFLTYFNYEAQPDKSGLPSDRFSAERPEGSISTLTIQRTEQRDSAMYRCASSSLASRTGSYEQYFGPGTRLTVT.

This clone has only one observation. The genes are TRBV4-2 and TRBJ2-5, with TRBD2 matching over 12 bases. J lost 3 bases, V lost 4 bases, and 3 bases had no gene match. CDR1 is LGHNA, CDR2 YNFKEQ, per germline. There are 15 residues in the CDR3. Written as DNA, the CDR3 is TGTGCCAGCAGCCTTTGGACTAGCGGGGAAGAGACCCAGTACTTC. As protein: CASSLWTSGEETQYF.

This chain uses TRBV7-8 with TRBJ1-2, with no clear D. CDR1 SGHVS and CDR2 FQNEAQ come from the germline V gene. Trimming stripped 5 bases from V and 1 base from J, with 11 bases between. This CDR3 comprises 14 residues. The chain's CDR3 is CASSASGSNYGYTF. CDR3 in DNA: TGTGCCAGCAGCGCCTCCGGGAGTAACTATGGCTACACCTTC.

This clone was observed once. V is TRBV12-1 and J is TRBJ2-5; the D call of TRBD2 is as the table states it, not checked on the DNA. TRBV12-1 is marked as a pseudogene. This CDR3 contains 17 residues. The CDR3 loop reads CASSFPTSGGPSETQYF. The DNA of the CDR3 is TGTGCCAGCAGCTTCCCGACTAGCGGGGGGCCTTCGGAGACCCAGTACTTC.

J is TRBJ2-7 and V is TRBV5-4, with 8 nucleotides matching TRBD2. Per the germline V gene, CDR1 is SGHNT and CDR2 is YYREEE (reference sequence). This CDR3 has 16 residues. V was pared by 3 bases and J by 7 bases, with 15 bases of the junction left unmatched. The CDR3 sequence: CASSSPGLGIEEEQYF. The CDR3, as DNA: TGTGCCAGCAGCTCCCCGGGACTAGGGATTGAGGAGGAGCAGTACTTC.

This clone was detected only a few times. The rearrangement links TRBV4-3 to TRBJ2-6; possibly TRBD1 for D (5 bases). This CDR3 has 18 residues. The germline V gene has CDR1 LGHNA and CDR2 YSLEER. The V gene lost 3 bases and the J gene lost 1 base, with 16 bases spanning the gap. In DNA form, the CDR3 reads TGCGCCAGCAGCCAGGAGACAGTAAAGTGGTCTGGGGCCAACGTCCTGACTTTC. Translation: CASSQETVKWSGANVLTF.

In nucleotides, the CDR3 is TGTGCCAGCAGTCCCGGACTAGCGGGAGGGACGTTGACAGATACGCAGTATTTT. Translated: CASSPGLAGGTLTDTQYF. V is TRBV5-4 and J is TRBJ2-3; TRBD2 aligns across 15 bases. The trim removed 5 bases at V and 3 bases at J, leaving 10 bases unmatched. The CDR3 consists of 18 residues. Germline CDR1 is SGHNT and CDR2 is YYREEE (reference sequence).

This chain connects TRBV4-3 to TRBJ2-1; D may be TRBD2 (5 bases). Trimming cost V 0 bases and J 2 bases, with 14 bases left between them. Germline lookup yields CDR1 LGHNA and CDR2 YSLEER. The CDR3 is 17 residues long. CDR3 residues: CASSQDPTSGAYNEQFF. As DNA, the CDR3 is TGCGCCAGCAGCCAAGATCCCACTAGTGGTGCCTACAATGAGCAGTTCTTC.

V gene TRBV28 combines with J gene TRBJ1-2; D might be TRBD1 (5 bases). The CDR3 spans 15 residues. Trimming stripped 3 bases from V and 3 bases from J, with 14 bases between. The germline CDR1 and CDR2 sequences are MDHEN and SYDVKM. CDR3 in DNA: TGTGCCAGCAGTTTTTCAGGGTGGGGTTACTATGGCTACACCTTC. It translates to CASSFSGWGYYGYTF.